This paragraph reports one T cell receptor beta chain. Sequencing was performed with immunoSEQ multiplex PCR; in TCRdb, only in-frame clones are kept and a portion is missing. Of roughly 250,000 clones listed, just under 85% are singletons. This record belongs to a study of blood T cell repertoires in COVID-19. Germline-derived CDR1 and CDR2 are MGHRA and YSYEKL. This CDR3 comprises 13 residues. Unmatched junction bases numbered 3, after V lost 5 bases and J lost 6 bases. Sequencing was done on a sample of peripheral blood. J is TRBJ1-2 and V is TRBV4-1; 10 positions agree with TRBD1. The TCR sequence derives from a woman of 80 years or more with acute or convalescent COVID-19. The CDR3 DNA reads TGCGCCAGCAGCAGGACAGGGGGAAATGGCTACACCTTC. Its protein product is CASSRTGGNGYTF.